The present T cell receptor (beta chain) was sequenced within a study of shared clonotypes between healthy human individuals. With ten immunoSEQ deep assay plates, unsorted PBMC DNA underwent sequencing. Data came from immunoSEQ multiplex PCR; TCRdb stores just in-frame clones and leaves some out. The sample holds about half a million clones, 70% to 85% seen once. With V trimmed by 3 bases and J by 5 bases, 6 bases remained unmatched. The CDR3 contains 16 residues. The germline CDR1 and CDR2 sequences are KGHSH and LQKENI. This receptor was identified in a woman in her thirties or forties in good health. Some clones in this sample may be carry-over from other donors' samples. V usage is TRBV18 and J usage is TRBJ2-1; the match to TRBD2 covers 11 bases. Sequencing used PBMCs. The CDR3 DNA follows: TGTGCCAGCTCACCGGCCGGGACTAGCGGCCACAATGAGCAGTTCTTC. It encodes CASSPAGTSGHNEQFF.